Listed below are T cell receptor beta chains from one sample, sequenced in a study of T cell changes during pregnancy in multiple sclerosis. Repertoires were generated with immunoSEQ multiplex PCR, while TCRdb's copy carries only in-frame clones and drops some. Counted here are 100,000 or so clones, approximately 91% occurring once; the ten biggest clones make up approximately 3.4%. The sequencing here drew on peripheral blood, taken in the second trimester of pregnancy. The receptor source for this set is a female donor with multiple sclerosis, enrolled in a pregnancy study. CDR3s include the opening cysteine and the closing phenylalanine or tryptophan. A D gene is named only where the DNA matches it firmly. Rows give clone size only sometimes, using once, few, many, or a class for an expanded clone.

J,V,size,D,CDR3,DNA
TRBJ2-7,TRBV29-1,-,TRBD2,CSVGRAGAYEQYF,TGCAGCGTTGGGAGGGCGGGAGCCTACGAGCAGTACTTC
TRBJ2-7,TRBV27,once,-,CASSSRDTTYEQYF,TGTGCCAGCAGTAGCCGGGATACTACCTACGAGCAGTACTTC
TRBJ2-3,TRBV5-1,-,TRBD1,CASSLTGGSTDTQYF,TGCGCCAGCAGCTTAACAGGGGGGAGCACAGATACGCAGTATTTT
TRBJ2-1,TRBV16,-,-,CASSQSPLVARADNEQFF,TGTGCCAGCAGCCAATCCCCCTTAGTAGCGAGGGCCGACAATGAGCAGTTCTTC
TRBJ1-2,TRBV5-1,-,TRBD1,CASSFGDREESGYTF,TGCGCCAGCAGCTTCGGGGACAGGGAGGAGAGTGGCTACACCTTC
TRBJ1-1,TRBV7-9,few,-,CASSLGLGTEAFF,TGTGCCAGCAGCCTGGGACTCGGGACTGAAGCTTTCTTT
TRBJ1-2,TRBV4-3,-,-,CASSPGAAGAGGYTF,TGCGCCAGCAGCCCAGGGGCGGCAGGGGCCGGTGGCTACACCTTC
TRBJ2-3,TRBV2,-,TRBD2,CASKGLAGETDTQYF,TGTGCCAGCAAGGGACTAGCGGGAGAAACAGATACGCAGTATTTT
TRBJ2-7,TRBV6-1,-,TRBD2,CASSVSSGPRREQYF,TGTGCCAGCAGTGTTTCTAGCGGACCTAGGAGGGAGCAGTACTTC
TRBJ2-1,TRBV27,-,TRBD2,CASSLRVAGGFNEQFF,TGTGCCAGCAGTCTCCGGGTGGCGGGAGGGTTCAATGAGCAGTTCTTC
TRBJ2-1,TRBV9,once,-,CASSSRVEEQFF,TGTGCCAGCAGCTCCCGGGTGGAAGAGCAGTTCTTC
TRBJ2-5,TRBV5-1,-,-,CASSKGETQYF,TGCGCCAGCAGCAAGGGGGAGACCCAGTACTTC
TRBJ2-1,TRBV2,-,TRBD2,CASSPGTSDRLSYNEQFF,TGTGCCAGCAGCCCCGGGACTAGCGACAGACTATCCTACAATGAGCAGTTCTTC
TRBJ2-2,TRBV6-5,-,TRBD1,CASRQGSGELFF,TGTGCCAGCAGACAGGGGAGCGGGGAGCTGTTTTTT
TRBJ2-5,TRBV21-1,-,-,CASDRPFCGETQYF,TGTGCCAGCGACCGCCCTTTTTGCGGAGAGACCCAGTACTTC
TRBJ1-3,TRBV6-1,few,-,CASSGGTAGNTIYF,TGTGCCAGCAGCGGCGGGACGGCTGGAAACACCATATATTTT
TRBJ1-4,TRBV28,-,-,CASTGQGGEKLFF,TGTGCCAGCACGGGGCAGGGAGGAGAAAAACTGTTTTTT
TRBJ2-7,TRBV7-8,once,-,CASSQRTKSPTYEQYF,TGTGCCAGCAGCCAACGGACAAAGTCCCCTACCTACGAGCAGTACTTC
TRBJ2-1,TRBV2,-,TRBD2,CASGTSGMGGYNEQFF,TGTGCCAGCGGGACTAGCGGGATGGGGGGATACAATGAGCAGTTCTTC
TRBJ1-5,TRBV2,-,-,CASSESGGGNQPQHF,TGTGCCAGCAGTGAATCGGGGGGCGGGAATCAGCCCCAGCATTTT
TRBJ1-4,TRBV4-1,-,TRBD1,CASSQGGTGRGTEKLFF,TGCGCCAGCAGCCAAGGGGGGACAGGTCGCGGAACTGAAAAACTGTTTTTT
TRBJ1-5,TRBV15,-,-,CATSRGYPGVQPQHF,TGTGCCACCAGCAGGGGTTACCCAGGGGTTCAGCCCCAGCATTTT